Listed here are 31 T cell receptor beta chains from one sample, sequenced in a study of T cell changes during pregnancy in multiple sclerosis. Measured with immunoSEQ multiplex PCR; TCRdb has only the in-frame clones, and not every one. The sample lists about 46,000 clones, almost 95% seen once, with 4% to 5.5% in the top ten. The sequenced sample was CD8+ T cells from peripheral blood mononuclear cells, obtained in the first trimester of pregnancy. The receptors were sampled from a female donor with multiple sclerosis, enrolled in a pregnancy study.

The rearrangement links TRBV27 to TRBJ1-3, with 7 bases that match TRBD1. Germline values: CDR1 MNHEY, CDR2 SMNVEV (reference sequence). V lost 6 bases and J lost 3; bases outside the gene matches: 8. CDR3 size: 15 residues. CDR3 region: CASSPSGQVGNTIYF. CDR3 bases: TGTGCCAGCAGCCCCAGTGGACAGGTTGGAAACACCATATATTTT.

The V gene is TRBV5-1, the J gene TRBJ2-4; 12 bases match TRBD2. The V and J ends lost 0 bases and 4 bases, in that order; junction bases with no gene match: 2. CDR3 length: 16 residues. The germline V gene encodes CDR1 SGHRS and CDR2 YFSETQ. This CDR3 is CASSLGLAGEKNIQYF. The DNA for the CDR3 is TGCGCCAGCAGCTTGGGACTAGCGGGAGAAAAAAACATTCAGTACTTC.

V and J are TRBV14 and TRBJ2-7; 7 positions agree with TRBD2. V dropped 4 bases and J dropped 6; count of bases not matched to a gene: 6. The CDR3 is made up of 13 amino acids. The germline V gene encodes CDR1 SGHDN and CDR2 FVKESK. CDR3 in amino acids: CASSRGAGLEQYF. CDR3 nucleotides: TGTGCCAGCAGCCGAGGAGCGGGGCTCGAGCAGTACTTC.

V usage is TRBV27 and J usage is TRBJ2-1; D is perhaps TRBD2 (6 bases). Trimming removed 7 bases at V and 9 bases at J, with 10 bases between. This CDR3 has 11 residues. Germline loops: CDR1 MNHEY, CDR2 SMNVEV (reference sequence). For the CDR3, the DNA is TGTGCCAGCACCGTTAGCGGTGAGCAGTTCTTC. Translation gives CASTVSGEQFF.

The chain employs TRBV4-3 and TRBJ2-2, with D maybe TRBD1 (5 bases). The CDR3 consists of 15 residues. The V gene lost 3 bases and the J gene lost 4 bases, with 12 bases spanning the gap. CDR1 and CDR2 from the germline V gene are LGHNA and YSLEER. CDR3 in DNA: TGCGCCAGCAGCCACATCACAGGTTCCACCGGGGAGCTGTTTTTT. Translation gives CASSHITGSTGELFF.

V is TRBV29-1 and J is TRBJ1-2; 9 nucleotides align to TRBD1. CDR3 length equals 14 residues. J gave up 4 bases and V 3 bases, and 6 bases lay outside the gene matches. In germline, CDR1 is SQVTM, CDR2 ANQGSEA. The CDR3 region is CSVDIQGASYGYTF. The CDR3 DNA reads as TGCAGCGTTGATATACAGGGGGCAAGCTATGGCTACACCTTC.

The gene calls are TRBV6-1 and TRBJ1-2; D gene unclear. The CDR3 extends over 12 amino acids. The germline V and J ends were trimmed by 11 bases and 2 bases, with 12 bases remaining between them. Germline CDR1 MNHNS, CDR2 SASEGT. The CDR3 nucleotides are TGTGCCGGCCGGGAGGTAAACTATGGCTACACCTTC. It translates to CAGREVNYGYTF.

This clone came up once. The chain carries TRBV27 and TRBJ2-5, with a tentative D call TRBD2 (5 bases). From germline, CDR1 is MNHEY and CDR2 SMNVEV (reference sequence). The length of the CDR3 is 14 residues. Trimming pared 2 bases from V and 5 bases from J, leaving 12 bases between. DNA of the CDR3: TGTGCCAGCAGTTTACCTGGACTTTGGGAGACCCAGTACTTC. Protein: CASSLPGLWETQYF.

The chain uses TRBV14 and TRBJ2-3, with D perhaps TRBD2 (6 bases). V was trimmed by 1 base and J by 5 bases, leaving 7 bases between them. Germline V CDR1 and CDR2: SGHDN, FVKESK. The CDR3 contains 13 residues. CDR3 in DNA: TGTGCCAGCAGCCAAGTGGGGGGAGATACGCAGTATTTT. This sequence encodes CASSQVGGDTQYF.

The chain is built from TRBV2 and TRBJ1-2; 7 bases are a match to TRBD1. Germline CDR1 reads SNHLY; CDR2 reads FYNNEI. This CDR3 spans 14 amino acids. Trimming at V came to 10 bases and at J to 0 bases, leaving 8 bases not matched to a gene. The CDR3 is CATDRDPSNYGYTF. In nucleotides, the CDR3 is TGTGCCACCGACAGGGACCCGTCTAACTATGGCTACACCTTC. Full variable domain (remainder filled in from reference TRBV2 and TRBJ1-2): EPEVTQTPSHQVTQMGQEVILRCVPISNHLYFYWYRQILGQKVEFLVSFYNNEISEKSEIFDDQFSVERPDGSNFTLKIRSTKLEDSAMYFCATDRDPSNYGYTFGSGTRLTVV.

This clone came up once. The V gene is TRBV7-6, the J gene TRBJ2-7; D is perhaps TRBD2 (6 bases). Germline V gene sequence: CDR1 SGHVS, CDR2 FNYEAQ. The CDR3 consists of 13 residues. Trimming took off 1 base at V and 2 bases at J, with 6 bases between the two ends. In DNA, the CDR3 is TGTGCCAGCAGCTTAGGGGAGGCCTACGAGCAGTACTTC. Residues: CASSLGEAYEQYF.

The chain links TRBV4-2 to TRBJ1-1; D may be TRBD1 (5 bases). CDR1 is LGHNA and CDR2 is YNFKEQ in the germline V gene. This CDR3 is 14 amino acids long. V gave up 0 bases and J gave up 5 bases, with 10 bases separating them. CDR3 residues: CASSQDPRGTEAFF. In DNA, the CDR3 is TGTGCCAGCAGCCAAGATCCAAGGGGAACTGAAGCTTTCTTT.

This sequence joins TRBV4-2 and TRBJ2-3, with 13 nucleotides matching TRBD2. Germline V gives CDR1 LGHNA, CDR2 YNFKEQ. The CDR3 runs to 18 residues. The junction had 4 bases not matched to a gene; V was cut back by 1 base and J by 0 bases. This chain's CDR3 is CASSQGLAGGPSTDTQYF. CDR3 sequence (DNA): TGTGCCAGCAGCCAAGGACTAGCGGGGGGCCCTAGCACAGATACGCAGTATTTT.

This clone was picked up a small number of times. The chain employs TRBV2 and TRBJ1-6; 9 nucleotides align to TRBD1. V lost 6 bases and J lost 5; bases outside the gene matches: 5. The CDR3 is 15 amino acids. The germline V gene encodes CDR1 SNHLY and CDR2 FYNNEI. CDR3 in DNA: TGTGCCAGCAGGCTAGGGACAGGGCATAATTCACCCCTCCACTTT. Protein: CASRLGTGHNSPLHF.

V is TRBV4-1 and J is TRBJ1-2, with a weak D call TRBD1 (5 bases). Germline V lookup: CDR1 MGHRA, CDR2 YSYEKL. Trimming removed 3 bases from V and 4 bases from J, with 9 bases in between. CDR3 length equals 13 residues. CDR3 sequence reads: CASSQGGSYGYTF. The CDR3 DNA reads TGCGCCAGCAGCCAGGGGGGGTCCTATGGCTACACCTTC.

The CDR3 is CASSFRISYTGELFF. In nucleotides, the CDR3 is TGTGCCAGCAGTTTCCGAATCAGTTACACCGGGGAGCTGTTTTTT. The V gene is TRBV27, the J gene TRBJ2-2; no reliable D call. Germline CDR1 MNHEY, CDR2 SMNVEV (reference sequence). The CDR3 has 15 residues. The germline V and J ends were trimmed by 3 bases and 3 bases, with 11 bases remaining between them.

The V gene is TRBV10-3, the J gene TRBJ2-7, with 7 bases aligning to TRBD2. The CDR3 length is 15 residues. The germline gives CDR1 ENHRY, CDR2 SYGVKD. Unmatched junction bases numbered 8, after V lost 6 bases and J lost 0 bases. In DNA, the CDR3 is TGTGCCATCAGGGAGGGACTATTCACCTCCTACGAGCAGTACTTC. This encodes CAIREGLFTSYEQYF.

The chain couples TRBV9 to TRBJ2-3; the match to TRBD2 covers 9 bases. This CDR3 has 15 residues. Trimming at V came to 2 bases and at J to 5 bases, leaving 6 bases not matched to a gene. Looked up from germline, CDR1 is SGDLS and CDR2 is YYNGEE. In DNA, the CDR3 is TGTGCCAGCAGCGTCGGCGGGGGGGCCCAAGATACGCAGTATTTT. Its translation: CASSVGGGAQDTQYF. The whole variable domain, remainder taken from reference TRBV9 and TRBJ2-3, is DSGVTQTPKHLITATGQRVTLRCSPRSGDLSVYWYQQSLDQGLQFLIQYYNGEERAKGNILERFSAQQFPDLHSELNLSSLELGDSALYFCASSVGGGAQDTQYFGPGTRLTVL.

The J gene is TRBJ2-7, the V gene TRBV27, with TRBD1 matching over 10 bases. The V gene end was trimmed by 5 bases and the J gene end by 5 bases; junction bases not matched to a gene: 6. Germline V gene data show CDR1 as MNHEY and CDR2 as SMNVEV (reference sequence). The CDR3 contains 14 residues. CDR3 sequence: CASSPGQGVDEQYF. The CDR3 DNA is TGTGCCAGCAGTCCCGGACAGGGGGTCGACGAGCAGTACTTC.

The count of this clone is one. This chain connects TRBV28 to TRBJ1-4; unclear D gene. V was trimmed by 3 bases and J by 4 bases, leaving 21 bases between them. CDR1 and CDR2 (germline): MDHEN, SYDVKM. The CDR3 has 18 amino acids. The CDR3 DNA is TGTGCCAGCAGTTTCACCTGGACGGGGAATCCTCTTAATGAAAAACTGTTTTTT. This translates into CASSFTWTGNPLNEKLFF.

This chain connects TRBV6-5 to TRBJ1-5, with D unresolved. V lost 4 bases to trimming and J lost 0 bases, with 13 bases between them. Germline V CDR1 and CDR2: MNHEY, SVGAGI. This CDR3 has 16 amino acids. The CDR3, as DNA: TGTGCCAGCAGTTCCCCGGCGGAGTATAGCAATCAGCCCCAGCATTTT. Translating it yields CASSSPAEYSNQPQHF.

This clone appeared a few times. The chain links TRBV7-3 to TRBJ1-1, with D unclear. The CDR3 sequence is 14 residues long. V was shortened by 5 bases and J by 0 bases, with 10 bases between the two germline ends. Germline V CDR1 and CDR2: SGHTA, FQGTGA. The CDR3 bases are TGTGCCAGCAGCCCTACGTCGATGAACACTGAAGCTTTCTTT. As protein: CASSPTSMNTEAFF.

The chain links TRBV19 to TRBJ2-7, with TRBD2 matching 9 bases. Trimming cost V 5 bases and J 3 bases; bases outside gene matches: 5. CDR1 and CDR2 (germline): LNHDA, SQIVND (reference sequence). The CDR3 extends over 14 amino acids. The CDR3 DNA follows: TGTGCCAGTAGTGTAGCGGGAGTGGACTACGAGCAGTACTTC. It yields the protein CASSVAGVDYEQYF.

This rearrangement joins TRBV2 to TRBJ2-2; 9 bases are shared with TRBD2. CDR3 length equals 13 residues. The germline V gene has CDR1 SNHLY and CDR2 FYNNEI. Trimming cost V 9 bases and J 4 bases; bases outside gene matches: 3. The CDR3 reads CARTSGSTGELFF. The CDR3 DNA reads TGTGCCAGGACTAGCGGAAGCACCGGGGAGCTGTTTTTT.

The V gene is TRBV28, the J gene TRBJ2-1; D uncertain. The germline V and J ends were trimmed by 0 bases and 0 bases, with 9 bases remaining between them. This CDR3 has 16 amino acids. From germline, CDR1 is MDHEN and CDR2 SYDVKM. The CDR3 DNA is TGTGCCAGCAGTTTATGGGGCAGTAGCTCCTACAATGAGCAGTTCTTC. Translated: CASSLWGSSSYNEQFF. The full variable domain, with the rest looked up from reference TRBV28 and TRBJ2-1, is DVKVTQSSRYLVKRTGEKVFLECVQDMDHENMFWYRQDPGLGLRLIYFSYDVKMKEKGDIPEGYSVSREKKERFSLILESASTNQTSMYLCASSLWGSSSYNEQFFGPGTRLTVL.

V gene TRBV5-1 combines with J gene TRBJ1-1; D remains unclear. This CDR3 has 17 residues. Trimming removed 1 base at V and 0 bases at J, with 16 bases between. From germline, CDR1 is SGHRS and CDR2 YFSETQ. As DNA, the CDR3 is TGCGCCAGCAGCTTGTCGGGTGTTCAGTCCATGAACACTGAAGCTTTCTTT. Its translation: CASSLSGVQSMNTEAFF.

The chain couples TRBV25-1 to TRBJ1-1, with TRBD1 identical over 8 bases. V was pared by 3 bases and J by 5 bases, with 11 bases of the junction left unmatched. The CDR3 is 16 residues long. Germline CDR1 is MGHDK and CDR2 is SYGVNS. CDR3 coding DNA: TGTGCCAGCAGTGACCCCATTGGACAGGGCGGTACTGAAGCTTTCTTT. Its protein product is CASSDPIGQGGTEAFF. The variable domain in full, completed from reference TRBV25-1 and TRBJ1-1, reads EADIYQTPRYLVIGTGKKITLECSQTMGHDKMYWYQQDPGMELHLIHYSYGVNSTEKGDLSSESTVSRIRTEHFPLTLESARPSHTSQYLCASSDPIGQGGTEAFFGQGTRLTVV.

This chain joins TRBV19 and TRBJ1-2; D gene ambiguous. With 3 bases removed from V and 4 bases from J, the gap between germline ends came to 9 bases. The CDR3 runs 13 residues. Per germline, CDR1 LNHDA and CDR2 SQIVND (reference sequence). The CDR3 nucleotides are TGTGCCAGTAGTATCTCCCTAAGCTATGGCTACACCTTC. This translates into CASSISLSYGYTF.

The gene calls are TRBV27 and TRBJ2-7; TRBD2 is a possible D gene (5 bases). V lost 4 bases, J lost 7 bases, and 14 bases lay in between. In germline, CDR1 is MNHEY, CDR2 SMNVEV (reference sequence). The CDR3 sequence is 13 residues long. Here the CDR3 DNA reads TGTGCCAGCAGTTCCCGGGAAGGATGGGAGCAGTACTTC. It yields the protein CASSSREGWEQYF.

The chain's CDR3 is CASTRGTGVSGNTIYF. The CDR3 bases are TGTGCCAGCACCCGGGGGACAGGCGTCTCTGGAAACACCATATATTTT. V gene TRBV2 combines with J gene TRBJ1-3; 8 positions agree with TRBD1. This CDR3 region has 16 residues. Germline loops: CDR1 SNHLY, CDR2 FYNNEI. V was clipped by 7 bases and J by 0 bases; unmatched bases: 8.

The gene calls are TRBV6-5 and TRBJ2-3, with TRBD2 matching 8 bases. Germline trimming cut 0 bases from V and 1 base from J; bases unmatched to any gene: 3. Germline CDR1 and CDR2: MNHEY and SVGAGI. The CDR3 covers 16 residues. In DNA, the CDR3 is TGTGCCAGCAGTTACTCGACTAGCGTCGGCACAGATACGCAGTATTTT. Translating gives CASSYSTSVGTDTQYF.